This record looks at one TCR beta chain sequence and its context. Repertoires were generated with immunoSEQ multiplex PCR, while TCRdb's copy carries only in-frame clones and drops some. Here the sample spans under 850,000 clones, roughly 90% being singletons. The entry originates in a study of shared T cell receptors in the human thymus. The germline CDR1 and CDR2 sequences are MGHDK and SYGVNS. This CDR3 has 17 residues. V shed 6 bases and J 2 bases; nucleotides not matched to a gene: 12. This sample was shared with a second study, whose subject was human thymus T cells. That source adds: All donors were healthy Finnish infants who were undergoing corrective surgery to treat congenital heart defects. Resections were taken during corrective heart surgery, and the thymus tissue came from these.

This clonotype was obtained from a boy under two years old with a congenital heart defect. Sequenced material: thymocytes. This chain uses TRBV25-1 with TRBJ2-3; 9 nucleotides line up with TRBD2. The CDR3 DNA reads as TGTGCCAGCAGGAGCAGGGGATCTAGCGGGACCACAGATACGCAGTATTTT. This codes for CASRSRGSSGTTDTQYF.